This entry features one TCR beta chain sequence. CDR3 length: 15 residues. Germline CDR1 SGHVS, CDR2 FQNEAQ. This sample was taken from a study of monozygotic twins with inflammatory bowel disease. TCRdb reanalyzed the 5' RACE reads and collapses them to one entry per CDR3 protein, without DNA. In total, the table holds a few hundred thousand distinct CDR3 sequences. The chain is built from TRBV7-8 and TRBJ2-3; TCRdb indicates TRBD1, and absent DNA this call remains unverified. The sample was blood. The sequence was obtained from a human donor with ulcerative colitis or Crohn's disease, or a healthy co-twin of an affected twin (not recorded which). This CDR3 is CASSLLRVYTDTQYF.